This T cell receptor (beta chain) was identified during a study of blood T cell repertoires in COVID-19. Study summary: PBMCs, B-cell-depleted T cells, or T cells were the source of the cDNA or gDNA that made up the material.

This table comes from immunoSEQ multiplex PCR, and its TCRdb copy is limited to in-frame clones, with some not included. Among a few hundred thousand clones listed, approximately 85% were seen once. Germline CDR1 LNHDA, CDR2 SQIVND (reference sequence). J was trimmed by 5 bases and V by 9 bases; bases with no gene match: 8. The CDR3 length is 14 residues. The rearrangement uses TRBV19 and TRBJ2-1; 9 nucleotides line up with TRBD1. The sequence derives from a human donor with COVID-19, enrolled during active disease. The donor label of this sample is uncertain. Sequencing was done on a sample of peripheral blood. The CDR3 region is CASRRDRVNNEQFF. For the CDR3, the DNA is TGTGCCAGCCGCCGGGACAGGGTAAACAATGAGCAGTTCTTC.